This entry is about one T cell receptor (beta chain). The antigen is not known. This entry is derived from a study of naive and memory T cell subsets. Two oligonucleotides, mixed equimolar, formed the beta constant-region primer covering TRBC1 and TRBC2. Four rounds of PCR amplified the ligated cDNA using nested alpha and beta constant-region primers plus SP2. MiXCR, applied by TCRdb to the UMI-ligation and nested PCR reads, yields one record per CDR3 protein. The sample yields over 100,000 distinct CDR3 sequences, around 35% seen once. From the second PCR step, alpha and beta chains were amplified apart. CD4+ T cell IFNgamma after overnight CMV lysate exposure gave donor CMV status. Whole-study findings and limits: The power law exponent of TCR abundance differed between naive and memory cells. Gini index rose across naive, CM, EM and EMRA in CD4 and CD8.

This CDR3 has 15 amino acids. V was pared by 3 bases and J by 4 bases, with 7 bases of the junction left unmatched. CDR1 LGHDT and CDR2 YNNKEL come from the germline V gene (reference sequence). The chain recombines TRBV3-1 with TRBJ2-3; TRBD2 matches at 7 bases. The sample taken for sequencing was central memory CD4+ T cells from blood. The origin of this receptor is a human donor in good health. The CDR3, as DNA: TGTGCCAGCAGCCAGAATGCGGGAGTGGCAGATACGCAGTATTTT. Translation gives CASSQNAGVADTQYF.